Included here is one T cell receptor (beta chain) sequence, with context. Antigen unknown. Second-dose groups at about 4 or about 12 weeks were pooled. The CDR3 totals 13 residues. The germline V gene encodes CDR1 GTSNPN and CDR2 SVGIG (reference sequence). Germline trimming cut 0 bases from V and 4 bases from J; bases unmatched to any gene: 1. The table came from immunoSEQ multiplex PCR; TCRdb's copy has only in-frame clones and leaves some out. The data show nearly 55,000 clones, with around 89% seen just once and 14% held by the top ten. The data are from a study of T cell responses to AZD1222 COVID-19 vaccine. General study findings and limits: The donor group comprised mostly white British people and more females; the analysis possibly underestimated clonal diversity.

This clonotype originated in an adult who received the AZD1222 COVID-19 vaccine. Here the sequenced sample was peripheral blood, taken 28 days after the second AZD1222 dose. The V call is TRBV30, the J call TRBJ1-1; 8 bases are shared with TRBD1. The CDR3 region is CAWSVTGGTEAFF. The CDR3 DNA follows: TGTGCCTGGAGTGTAACAGGGGGCACTGAAGCTTTCTTT.